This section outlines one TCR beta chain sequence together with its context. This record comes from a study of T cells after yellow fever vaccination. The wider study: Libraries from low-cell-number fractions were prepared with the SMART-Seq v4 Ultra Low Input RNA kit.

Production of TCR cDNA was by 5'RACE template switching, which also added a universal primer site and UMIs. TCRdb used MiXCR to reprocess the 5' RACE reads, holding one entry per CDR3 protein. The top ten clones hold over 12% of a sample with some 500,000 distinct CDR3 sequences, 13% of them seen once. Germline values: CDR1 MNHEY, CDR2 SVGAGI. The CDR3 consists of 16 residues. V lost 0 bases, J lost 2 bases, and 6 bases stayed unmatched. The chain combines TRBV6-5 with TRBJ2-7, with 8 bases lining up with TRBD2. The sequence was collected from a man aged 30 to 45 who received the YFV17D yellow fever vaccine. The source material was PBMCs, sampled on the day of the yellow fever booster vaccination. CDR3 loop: CASSYSAGGPTYEQYF. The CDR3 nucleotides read TGTGCCAGCAGTTACTCTGCGGGAGGACCGACCTACGAGCAGTACTTC.